This TCR beta chain came from a study of blood T cell repertoires in COVID-19. About the research overall: T cells, B-cell-depleted T cells, or PBMCs provided the cDNA or gDNA that served as material.

The data were produced by immunoSEQ multiplex PCR, yet TCRdb's version contains in-frame clones alone and is incomplete. This table has about 160,000 clones, 80% to 90% appearing once. V shed 5 bases and J 5 bases; nucleotides not matched to a gene: 9. Germline assignment: CDR1 MNHEY and CDR2 SVGEGT. This CDR3 spans 15 amino acids. The chain uses TRBV6-2 or TRBV6-3 and TRBJ2-5; 9 bases fit TRBD1. The source of this sequence is a man in his forties who had recovered from COVID-19. The sequenced material came from peripheral blood. The CDR3 protein is CASSQMGTGSETQYF. CDR3 sequence (DNA): TGTGCCAGCAGTCAGATGGGGACAGGGTCGGAGACCCAGTACTTC.